The 18 T cell receptor beta chains below were found in one sample sequenced in a study of blood T cell repertoires in COVID-19. Assay: immunoSEQ multiplex PCR; the TCRdb copy retains only in-frame clones and omits some. The sample carries roughly 100,000 clones, around 84% recorded once. Sequenced: peripheral blood. All receptors come from a woman older than 75 with acute or convalescent COVID-19.

This clone was counted only a few times. The CDR3 is CASTSRNYEQYF. The CDR3 nucleotides read TGTGCCAGTACTAGCAGGAACTACGAGCAGTACTTC. The J gene is TRBJ2-7, the V gene TRBV27, with D perhaps TRBD2 (6 bases). Per germline, CDR1 MNHEY and CDR2 SMNVEV (reference sequence). Trimming pared 9 bases from V and 3 bases from J, leaving 12 bases between. The CDR3 consists of 12 residues.

The chain employs TRBV6-5 and TRBJ2-7; tentative D call: TRBD2 (6 bases). The CDR3 is made up of 13 amino acids. V dropped 2 bases and J dropped 2 bases, with 7 bases sitting between them. Germline lookup yields CDR1 MNHEY and CDR2 SVGAGI. The DNA of the CDR3 is TGTGCCAGCAGTTACCGACTAGCCTACGAGCAGTACTTC. Its protein product is CASSYRLAYEQYF.

The chain carries TRBV5-4 and TRBJ2-5; maybe TRBD1 (5 bases). V dropped 4 bases and J dropped 2 bases, with 9 bases sitting between them. The length of the CDR3 is 13 residues. The germline V gene encodes CDR1 SGHNT and CDR2 YYREEE (reference sequence). As DNA, the CDR3 is TGTGCCAGCAGCCCTGACAGACAAGAGACCCAGTACTTC. Its translation: CASSPDRQETQYF.

V usage is TRBV24-1 and J usage is TRBJ2-1; 11 bases are a match to TRBD1. Germline V gene data show CDR1 as KGHDR and CDR2 as SFDVKD. J gave up 7 bases and V 4 bases, and 5 bases lay outside the gene matches. CDR3 size: 15 residues. The CDR3 loop reads CATSEPGQGDNEQFF. The CDR3 DNA sequence: TGTGCCACCAGTGAACCGGGACAGGGGGATAATGAGCAGTTCTTC.

V and J are TRBV28 and TRBJ2-1, with TRBD1 identical over 8 bases. CDR3 size: 13 residues. V was pared by 5 bases and J by 7 bases, with 4 bases of the junction left unmatched. From germline, CDR1 is MDHEN and CDR2 SYDVKM. CDR3 in DNA: TGTGCCAGCAGTGCCCGGGACAGGAATGAGCAGTTCTTC. Protein product: CASSARDRNEQFF.

The chain uses TRBV5-1 and TRBJ2-1; 7 bases align to TRBD2. J lost 4 bases, V lost 0 bases, and 7 bases had no gene match. Germline V gene data show CDR1 as SGHRS and CDR2 as YFSETQ. This CDR3 is built from 16 residues. The CDR3 sequence is CASSLAGSGTYNEQFF. Written as DNA, the CDR3 is TGCGCCAGCAGCTTGGCCGGGAGCGGGACGTACAATGAGCAGTTCTTC.

This chain links TRBV12-3 or TRBV12-4 with TRBJ1-5; tentatively, D is TRBD1 (5 bases). Between the trimmed V and J ends, which lost 3 bases and 11 bases, there was a span of 8 bases. The CDR3 extends over 11 amino acids. For the CDR3, the DNA is TGTGCCAGCAGTTTCGGGGACTCCCAGCATTTT. Amino acid sequence: CASSFGDSQHF.

This chain connects TRBV10-3 to TRBJ1-2; D not certain. The CDR3 is 14 amino acids. Trimming removed 1 base from V and 4 bases from J, with 10 bases in between. Germline V CDR1 and CDR2: ENHRY, SYGVKD. CDR3 DNA: TGTGCCATCAGTGAGTTGGAGGGTGCCTATGGCTACACCTTC. This encodes CAISELEGAYGYTF.

V usage is TRBV7-8 and J usage is TRBJ2-7; D not resolved. Germline-derived CDR1 and CDR2 are SGHVS and FQNEAQ. V was pared by 1 base and J by 1 base, with 8 bases between. This CDR3 has 14 amino acids. CDR3 region: CASSLGADSYEQYV. CDR3 DNA sequence: TGTGCCAGCAGCTTAGGGGCTGATTCCTACGAGCAGTACGTC.

V usage is TRBV19 and J usage is TRBJ2-1, with D perhaps TRBD2 (5 bases). Germline V CDR1 and CDR2: LNHDA, SQIVND (reference sequence). The CDR3 is made up of 15 amino acids. Between the trimmed V and J ends, which lost 7 bases and 0 bases, there was a span of 13 bases. The CDR3 spells CASKQSGSSYNEQFF. The CDR3 nucleotides read TGTGCCAGTAAACAGAGCGGCTCCTCCTACAATGAGCAGTTCTTC.

The chain is built from TRBV4-1 and TRBJ2-7; D remains unclear. CDR1 and CDR2 (germline): MGHRA, YSYEKL. The CDR3 extends over 14 amino acids. Between the trimmed V and J ends, which lost 3 bases and 0 bases, there was a span of 9 bases. CDR3: CASSHPTNSYEQYF. The CDR3 region has the DNA TGCGCCAGCAGCCACCCGACAAACTCCTACGAGCAGTACTTC.

The chain couples TRBV11-2 to TRBJ1-2; 8 positions match TRBD1. Trimming took 3 bases from V and 0 from J; bases not matched to a gene: 9. CDR1 is SGHAT and CDR2 is FQNNGV in the germline V gene. This CDR3 is built from 17 residues. CDR3 amino acids: CASSFGTGFEANYGYTF. The DNA of the CDR3 is TGTGCCAGCAGCTTCGGGACAGGTTTCGAAGCTAACTATGGCTACACCTTC. The whole variable domain, remainder taken from reference TRBV11-2 and TRBJ1-2, is EAGVAQSPRYKIIEKRQSVAFWCNPISGHATLYWYQQILGQGPKLLIQFQNNGVVDDSQLPKDRFSAERLKGVDSTLKIQPAKLEDSAVYLCASSFGTGFEANYGYTFGSGTRLTVV.

This clone appeared a single time. The genes are TRBV7-9 and TRBJ1-2; the D gene is possibly TRBD1 (5 bases). Trimming took off 5 bases at V and 6 bases at J, with 19 bases between the two ends. The CDR3 consists of 15 residues. CDR1 and CDR2 (germline): SEHNR, FQNEAQ (reference sequence). The CDR3 sequence is CASSLGAVPGNGYTF. The CDR3 DNA sequence: TGTGCCAGCAGCCTTGGGGCAGTACCAGGGAATGGCTACACCTTC.

V gene TRBV5-1 combines with J gene TRBJ2-3, with a weak D call TRBD1 (5 bases). Per the germline V gene, CDR1 is SGHRS and CDR2 is YFSETQ. CDR3 length: 14 residues. Trimming took off 4 bases at V and 3 bases at J, with 12 bases between the two ends. The CDR3 loop reads CASSPRTRTDTQYF. DNA for the CDR3: TGCGCCAGCAGCCCCCGGACAAGGACAGATACGCAGTATTTT.

The genes are TRBV7-8 and TRBJ2-5, with TRBD2 as a possible D gene (5 bases). The CDR3 has 12 amino acids. Germline CDR1 reads SGHVS; CDR2 reads FQNEAQ. The ends were cut back, 5 bases at V and 5 bases at J, with 9 bases in the middle. CDR3 amino acids: CASSRGGETQYF. The CDR3 DNA sequence: TGTGCCAGCAGCCGCGGCGGGGAGACCCAGTACTTC.

The count of this clone is one. CDR3 residues: CASSLVGLASYNEQFF. The CDR3 bases are TGTGCCAGCAGCTTAGTAGGACTAGCAAGTTACAATGAGCAGTTCTTC. This sequence joins TRBV11-2 and TRBJ2-1, with 8 bases aligning to TRBD2. The V and J ends lost 1 base and 4 bases, in that order; junction bases with no gene match: 6. Per germline, CDR1 SGHAT and CDR2 FQNNGV. This CDR3 is 16 amino acids long. Combining the CDR3 with reference TRBV11-2 and TRBJ2-1 gives the whole variable domain EAGVAQSPRYKIIEKRQSVAFWCNPISGHATLYWYQQILGQGPKLLIQFQNNGVVDDSQLPKDRFSAERLKGVDSTLKIQPAKLEDSAVYLCASSLVGLASYNEQFFGPGTRLTVL.

This chain uses TRBV7-6 with TRBJ1-3, with TRBD1 identical over 7 bases. Trimming at V came to 5 bases and at J to 1 base, leaving 5 bases not matched to a gene. The CDR3 has 15 residues. Germline CDR1 reads SGHVS; CDR2 reads FNYEAQ. CDR3 residues: CASSRTGESGNTIYF. The CDR3 DNA reads as TGTGCCAGCAGCCGAACAGGGGAATCTGGAAACACCATATATTTT.

V and J are TRBV7-2 and TRBJ2-6; 8 nucleotides match TRBD1. V shed 6 bases and J 3 bases; nucleotides not matched to a gene: 4. Germline-derived CDR1 and CDR2 are SGHTA and FQGNSA. This CDR3 has 15 residues. DNA for the CDR3: TGTGCCAGCAGGGGACAGGCGGGTGGGGCCAACGTCCTGACTTTC. This sequence encodes CASRGQAGGANVLTF.